Below are 9 T cell receptor beta chains sequenced from a single sample in a study of shared clonotypes between healthy human individuals. TCRdb's copy holds only in-frame clones and misses some; the assay was immunoSEQ multiplex PCR. The table has about 820,000 clones, 80% to 95% seen once; the top ten hold 24%. CD45RO-negative, CCR7-positively selected cells formed the naive CD8 fraction, excluding terminally differentiated effector memory CD45RA+ cells. Material for sequencing was naive CD8+ T cells sorted from blood. These receptors were collected from a man aged 25 to 40 in good health.

On this clone itself: A much larger clone lies a single base off, so this may be a read error. The V and J genes are TRBV7-2 and TRBJ2-2; D gene uncertain. CDR3 length equals 12 residues. The V gene lost 0 bases and the J gene lost 7 bases, with 3 bases spanning the gap. Per the germline V gene, CDR1 is SGHTA and CDR2 is FQGNSA. The CDR3 spells CASSLANGELFF. The CDR3 nucleotides read TGTGCCAGCAGCTTAGCCAACGGGGAGCTGTTTTTT. Variable domain in full (rest from reference TRBV7-2 and TRBJ2-2): GAGVSQSPSNKVTEKGKDVELRCDPISGHTALYWYRQSLGQGLEFLIYFQGNSAPDKSGLPSDRFSAERTGGSVSTLTIQRTQQEDSAVYLCASSLANGELFFGEGSRLTVL.

The rearrangement links TRBV27 to TRBJ2-7; a possible D gene is TRBD2 (6 bases). In germline, CDR1 is MNHEY, CDR2 SMNVEV (reference sequence). Between the trimmed V and J ends, which lost 0 bases and 6 bases, there was a span of 12 bases. This CDR3 region has 14 residues. CDR3 DNA sequence: TGTGCCAGCAGTTTATCAATGGCGGGGCTCGAGCAGTACTTC. As protein: CASSLSMAGLEQYF.

The chain is built from TRBV18 and TRBJ2-1, with 8 bases identical to TRBD2. This CDR3 contains 18 residues. V was clipped by 2 bases and J by 6 bases; unmatched bases: 15. Germline V gene sequence: CDR1 KGHSH, CDR2 LQKENI. The CDR3 spells CASSPVSPSGSRLNEQFF. CDR3 DNA sequence: TGTGCCAGCTCACCAGTGTCCCCCAGCGGGAGTCGGCTCAATGAGCAGTTCTTC.

V gene TRBV21-1 combines with J gene TRBJ2-7; the D segment call TRBD1 is taken from the table without a DNA check. TRBV21-1 is recorded as a pseudogene. The CDR3 sequence is 16 residues long. The CDR3 DNA is TGTGCCAGCAGCAAAGCGCATCGTCAGGGCCTATACGAGCAGTACTTC. Residues: CASSKAHRQGLYEQYF.

This clone came up once. The rearrangement joins TRBV5-1 to TRBJ2-7, with TRBD2 matching over 8 bases. Germline-derived CDR1 and CDR2 are SGHRS and YFSETQ. This CDR3 has 15 residues. The V gene end was trimmed by 0 bases and the J gene end by 3 bases; junction bases not matched to a gene: 5. CDR3 residues: CASSLDGAGVYEQYF. The DNA of the CDR3 is TGCGCCAGCAGCTTGGACGGAGCGGGAGTCTACGAGCAGTACTTC.

The genes are TRBV5-1 and TRBJ2-1; D remains unclear. The CDR3 sequence is 14 residues long. V gave up 0 bases and J gave up 8 bases, with 12 bases separating them. The V gene's germline CDR1 is SGHRS and CDR2 YFSETQ. The CDR3 is CASSLGRWFDEQFF. As DNA, the CDR3 is TGCGCCAGCAGCTTGGGCCGGTGGTTCGATGAGCAGTTCTTC.

This clone was observed once. The genes are TRBV4-2 and TRBJ2-1, with a tentative D call TRBD2 (6 bases). Trimming removed 1 base from V and 2 bases from J, with 18 bases in between. In germline, CDR1 is LGHNA, CDR2 YNFKEQ. This CDR3 is 18 amino acids long. The CDR3 coding sequence is TGTGCCAGCAGCCAAGCACCCTTAATAGGGGAGGCCTACAATGAGCAGTTCTTC. This codes for CASSQAPLIGEAYNEQFF.

This clone has a count of ten or more. The rearrangement uses TRBV19 and TRBJ1-1; no clear D gene. V was cut by 3 bases and J by 1 base, with 9 bases left in between. The CDR3 is 14 amino acids. The germline V gene encodes CDR1 LNHDA and CDR2 SQIVND (reference sequence). As DNA, the CDR3 is TGTGCCAGTAGTATGGGATCCAGGAACACTGAAGCTTTCTTT. It encodes CASSMGSRNTEAFF. Using reference TRBV19 and TRBJ1-1 for the parts outside the CDR3, the full variable domain is DGGITQSPKYLFRKEGQNVTLSCEQNLNHDAMYWYRQDPGQGLRLIYYSQIVNDFQKGDIAEGYSVSREKKESFPLTVTSAQKNPTAFYLCASSMGSRNTEAFFGQGTRLTVV.

V is TRBV30 and J is TRBJ2-1; 7 bases fit TRBD2. This CDR3 contains 14 residues. Germline CDR1 is GTSNPN and CDR2 is SVGIG (reference sequence). V dropped 6 bases and J dropped 6; count of bases not matched to a gene: 11. The CDR3 sequence is CACPGGEFLNEQFF. CDR3 sequence (DNA): TGTGCCTGTCCTGGGGGGGAGTTTCTCAATGAGCAGTTCTTC.